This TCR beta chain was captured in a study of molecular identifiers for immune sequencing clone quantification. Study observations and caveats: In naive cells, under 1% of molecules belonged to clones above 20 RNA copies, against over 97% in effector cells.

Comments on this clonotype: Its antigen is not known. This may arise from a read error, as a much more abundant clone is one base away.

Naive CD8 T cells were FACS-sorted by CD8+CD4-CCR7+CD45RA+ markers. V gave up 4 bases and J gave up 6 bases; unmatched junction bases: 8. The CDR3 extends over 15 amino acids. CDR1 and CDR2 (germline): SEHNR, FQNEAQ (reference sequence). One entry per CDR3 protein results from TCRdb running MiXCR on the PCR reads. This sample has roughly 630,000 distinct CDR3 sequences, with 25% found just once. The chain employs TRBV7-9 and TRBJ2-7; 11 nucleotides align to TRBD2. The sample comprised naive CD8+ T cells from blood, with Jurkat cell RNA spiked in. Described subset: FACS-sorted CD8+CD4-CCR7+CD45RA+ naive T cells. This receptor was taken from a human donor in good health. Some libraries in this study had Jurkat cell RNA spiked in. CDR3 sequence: CASSSGLAAASEQYF. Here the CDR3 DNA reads TGTGCCAGCAGCTCGGGACTAGCGGCAGCCTCCGAGCAGTACTTC.